The 25 T cell receptor beta chains reported below all come from one sample, sequenced in a study of T cells after yellow fever vaccination. TCRdb re-analysed the 5' RACE reads in MiXCR, keeping a single row per CDR3 protein. The table records 150,000 to 200,000 distinct CDR3 sequences, about 6% of them present only once. The input for sequencing was CD4+ T cells sorted from PBMCs, taken on the day of the first yellow fever vaccination. The source is a man younger than 30 who received the YFV17D yellow fever vaccine.

This clonotype was detected only a few times. The chain has TRBV20-1 and TRBJ2-7, with D maybe TRBD2 (6 bases). CDR3 size: 15 residues. Per the germline V gene, CDR1 is DFQATT and CDR2 is SNEGSKA (reference sequence). V was shortened by 0 bases and J by 5 bases, with 17 bases between the two germline ends. CDR3 sequence (DNA): TGCAGTGCTAGAGATGGCCTGGGGGGAAGCCACGAGCAGTACTTC. It codes for CSARDGLGGSHEQYF.

This chain joins TRBV12-3 or TRBV12-4 and TRBJ1-3, with unresolved D. The V end was cut by 7 bases, the J end by 2 bases, with 12 bases between. The CDR3 has 14 residues. CDR3 nucleotide sequence: TGTGCCAGCACCCGGACGGTCGCTGGAAACACCATATATTTT. This encodes CASTRTVAGNTIYF.

There are a few counts of this clonotype. The chain has TRBV7-2 and TRBJ1-3; D gene uncertain. V was cut by 3 bases and J by 2 bases, with 5 bases left in between. CDR1 and CDR2 from the germline V gene are SGHTA and FQGNSA. This CDR3 comprises 13 residues. CDR3 coding DNA: TGTGCCAGCAGCTTCTGGACTGGAAACACCATATATTTT. Amino acids: CASSFWTGNTIYF.

This clonotype was detected many times. This rearrangement joins TRBV20-1 to TRBJ1-1; 7 bases fit TRBD1. The V segment lost 5 bases and the J segment 1 base; nucleotides outside the gene matches: 7. This CDR3 spans 14 amino acids. From germline, CDR1 is DFQATT and CDR2 SNEGSKA (reference sequence). The CDR3 DNA sequence: TGCAGTGCTCATACTTACAGGGGGAACACTGAAGCTTTCTTT. Translated, it gives CSAHTYRGNTEAFF.

This clonotype was seen many times. V usage is TRBV7-3 and J usage is TRBJ2-6; D is ambiguous. CDR3 length equals 13 residues. V was clipped by 2 bases and J by 13 bases, with 12 bases between them. Germline CDR1 is SGHTA and CDR2 is FQGTGA. CDR3 region: CASSLGTERVLTF. CDR3 nucleotide sequence: TGTGCCAGCAGCTTAGGTACAGAGAGGGTCCTGACTTTC.

The J gene is TRBJ1-1, the V gene TRBV25-1, with D hard to call. This CDR3 region has 12 residues. Germline values: CDR1 MGHDK, CDR2 SYGVNS. Trimming left V 3 bases short and J 4 bases short, with 6 bases between. The CDR3 DNA reads as TGTGCCAGCAGTGACCTTTTCACTGAAGCTTTCTTT. It encodes CASSDLFTEAFF.

In its sample, this clonotype was seen many times. The CDR3 sequence is CASSEQNNQPQHF. The CDR3 nucleotides are TGTGCCAGCAGTGAGCAGAACAATCAGCCCCAGCATTTT. The chain couples TRBV2 to TRBJ1-5; D is unclear. Per the germline V gene, CDR1 is SNHLY and CDR2 is FYNNEI. The CDR3 is made up of 13 amino acids. V gave up 3 bases and J gave up 3 bases, with 6 bases separating them.

The genes are TRBV5-1 and TRBJ2-3, with TRBD1 matching 9 bases. Germline loops: CDR1 SGHRS, CDR2 YFSETQ. Trimming at V came to 0 bases and at J to 5 bases, leaving 7 bases not matched to a gene. The CDR3 runs 16 residues. CDR3 in DNA: TGCGCCAGCAGCTTGGAGAGGGACAGGGCCCGAGATACGCAGTATTTT. Protein sequence: CASSLERDRARDTQYF.

The chain employs TRBV5-4 and TRBJ2-2, with 9 positions matching TRBD1. This CDR3 spans 15 amino acids. Trimming removed 2 bases from V and 7 bases from J; junction bases left unmatched: 6. Germline CDR1 is SGHNT and CDR2 is YYREEE (reference sequence). DNA of the CDR3: TGTGCCAGCAGCTTTAAGGACAGGGGTTACGGGGAGCTGTTTTTT. Protein: CASSFKDRGYGELFF.

In regard to this clonotype: With a much larger clone just one base away, this may be a read error. This chain uses TRBV7-2 with TRBJ2-5; the D gene is possibly TRBD2 (5 bases). This CDR3 spans 13 amino acids. The germline V gene has CDR1 SGHTA and CDR2 FQGNSA. Trimming took 6 bases from V and 5 from J, leaving 13 bases between them. The CDR3 DNA follows: TGTGCCAGCAGGAGGGAGTGGCGGGAGACCCAGTACTTC. It codes for CASRREWRETQYF.

V usage is TRBV12-5 and J usage is TRBJ1-5, with D possibly being TRBD1 (5 bases). The CDR3 totals 13 residues. Germline CDR1 is LGHNT and CDR2 is FRNRAP. The germline V and J ends were trimmed by 3 bases and 7 bases, with 10 bases remaining between them. Here the CDR3 DNA reads TGTGCTAGTGGTTTTCTCGAGGGGCAGCCCCAGCATTTT. This sequence encodes CASGFLEGQPQHF.

This chain connects TRBV29-1 to TRBJ2-5; D uncertain. V lost 3 bases and J 5 bases, leaving 13 bases between the germline ends. Per germline, CDR1 SQVTM and CDR2 ANQGSEA. The CDR3 spans 13 residues. Here the CDR3 reads CSVEMLVVETQYF. The CDR3, as DNA: TGCAGCGTTGAGATGCTAGTTGTGGAGACCCAGTACTTC.

The CDR3 DNA follows: TGCGCCAGCAGCCCGCAGACAGGGATTAATGAAAAACTGTTTTTT. Translation gives CASSPQTGINEKLFF. The chain is built from TRBV5-1 and TRBJ1-4; 7 positions agree with TRBD1. V shed 4 bases, J shed 4 bases, and the junction held 7 bases outside the gene matches. In germline, CDR1 is SGHRS, CDR2 YFSETQ. This CDR3 contains 15 residues.

This clonotype has ten or more counts. This sequence joins TRBV18 and TRBJ2-3; TRBD1 matches at 9 bases. CDR1 is KGHSH and CDR2 is LQKENI in the germline V gene. The V and J ends lost 4 bases and 1 base, in that order; junction bases with no gene match: 6. This CDR3 region has 16 residues. The CDR3: CASSRDRDRGTDTQYF. The CDR3 nucleotides are TGTGCCAGCTCACGGGACCGGGACAGGGGCACAGATACGCAGTATTTT.

This clonotype was seen ten or more times. The genes are TRBV6-2 or TRBV6-3 and TRBJ2-5; the D gene is possibly TRBD2 (6 bases). Trimming pared 8 bases from V and 5 bases from J, leaving 12 bases between. The CDR3 loop spans 12 amino acids. Germline V gene sequence: CDR1 MNHEY, CDR2 SVGEGT. CDR3 nucleotides: TGTGCCAGCGCACAGGAGGGGGAGACCCAGTACTTC. Its translation: CASAQEGETQYF.

This clonotype was picked up many times. The chain couples TRBV18 to TRBJ2-3; 9 bases fit TRBD1. The V gene end was trimmed by 2 bases and the J gene end by 2 bases; junction bases not matched to a gene: 8. This CDR3 is built from 17 residues. Germline values: CDR1 KGHSH, CDR2 LQKENI. This chain's CDR3 is CASSPKGTGRNTDTQYF. The DNA of the CDR3 is TGTGCCAGCTCACCAAAAGGGACAGGGAGGAACACAGATACGCAGTATTTT. Full variable domain (rest looked up from reference TRBV18 and TRBJ2-3): NAGVMQNPRHLVRRRGQEARLRCSPMKGHSHVYWYRQLPEEGLKFMVYLQKENIIDESGMPKERFSAEFPKEGPSILRIQQVVRGDSAAYFCASSPKGTGRNTDTQYFGPGTRLTVL.

There are a few counts of this clonotype. One junction end disagrees with the germline gene, perhaps due to a read error. The chain combines TRBV6-1 with TRBJ2-2; D may be TRBD2 (7 bases). The CDR3 covers 14 residues. Germline V gene lookup returns CDR1 MNHNS and CDR2 SASEGT. Written as DNA, the CDR3 is TGTGCCAGCTGGGGGAGGGGGAACGCCGGGGAGCTGTTTTTT. Protein: CASWGRGNAGELFF.

This clonotype showed up many times. This chain links TRBV4-3 with TRBJ2-7; 9 positions agree with TRBD1. The V segment lost 2 bases and the J segment 2 bases; nucleotides outside the gene matches: 7. The CDR3 runs to 16 residues. Germline V gene sequence: CDR1 LGHNA, CDR2 YSLEER. CDR3 amino acids: CASSQSWDRAPYEQYV. The CDR3 nucleotides are TGCGCCAGCAGCCAATCCTGGGACAGGGCACCCTACGAGCAGTACGTC.

This clonotype was picked up a small number of times. The chain has TRBV7-8 and TRBJ2-6, with 11 positions matching TRBD1. Germline-derived CDR1 and CDR2 are SGHVS and FQNEAQ. The CDR3 runs 18 residues. The ends lost 5 bases at V and 3 bases at J; junction bases unmatched: 9. CDR3 nucleotide sequence: TGTGCCAGCAGCGACTCCGGACAGGGGGCGCGTGGGGCCAACGTCCTGACTTTC. Translated, it gives CASSDSGQGARGANVLTF.

This clonotype has just a few counts. As DNA, the CDR3 is TGTGCCAGCAGCTTAGGCAGGGATGAGGATACGCAGTATTTT. Its translation: CASSLGRDEDTQYF. The chain joins TRBV7-8 to TRBJ2-3; possible D gene TRBD1, 5 bases. Per germline, CDR1 SGHVS and CDR2 FQNEAQ. V lost 1 base to trimming and J lost 6 bases, with 11 bases between them. The CDR3 loop spans 14 amino acids.

This clonotype was seen ten or more times. V usage is TRBV20-1 and J usage is TRBJ1-3; 7 bases line up with TRBD1. The CDR3 is 13 residues long. With V trimmed by 6 bases and J by 1 base, 3 bases remained unmatched. The germline V gene has CDR1 DFQATT and CDR2 SNEGSKA (reference sequence). The CDR3 loop is CSAGQASGNTIYF. In DNA form, the CDR3 reads TGCAGTGCAGGACAGGCATCTGGAAACACCATATATTTT.

This clonotype was counted at least ten times. V is TRBV20-1 and J is TRBJ2-1; 10 bases are a match to TRBD2. The germline V gene encodes CDR1 DFQATT and CDR2 SNEGSKA (reference sequence). The CDR3 is made up of 15 amino acids. V dropped 3 bases and J dropped 1; count of bases not matched to a gene: 3. The CDR3 is CSARGLAYSYNEQFF. The CDR3, as DNA: TGCAGTGCTAGGGGACTAGCGTATTCCTACAATGAGCAGTTCTTC.

This clonotype showed up just a few times. This rearrangement joins TRBV3-1 to TRBJ1-2; 7 bases map to TRBD1. The V segment lost 3 bases and the J segment 1 base; nucleotides outside the gene matches: 14. This CDR3 is 18 amino acids long. The germline V gene has CDR1 LGHDT and CDR2 YNNKEL (reference sequence). The CDR3 here is CASSHSKDRKTFNYGYTF. CDR3 sequence (DNA): TGTGCCAGCAGCCATAGTAAGGACAGGAAAACTTTTAACTATGGCTACACCTTC.

Many counts were recorded for this clonotype. V is TRBV18 and J is TRBJ2-7; D not certain. Germline values: CDR1 KGHSH, CDR2 LQKENI. The CDR3 length is 15 residues. Between the trimmed V and J ends, which lost 0 bases and 6 bases, there was a span of 15 bases. The CDR3 region has the DNA TGTGCCAGCTCACCACCCTCTGGGCGAGGTTCCGAGCAGTACTTC. Its protein product is CASSPPSGRGSEQYF.

This clonotype has ten or more counts. V gene TRBV20-1 combines with J gene TRBJ2-5; TRBD1 is a possible D gene (5 bases). V lost 5 bases to trimming and J lost 9 bases, with 19 bases between them. CDR3 length: 13 amino acids. Per the germline V gene, CDR1 is DFQATT and CDR2 is SNEGSKA (reference sequence). CDR3 loop: CSAPRRVGGSQYF. The CDR3 DNA is TGCAGTGCTCCGCGCAGGGTCGGTGGGTCCCAGTACTTC.